This T cell receptor beta chain was observed in a study of T cell responses to AZD1222 COVID-19 vaccine. Study-level background: Pooling was applied to second doses at about 4 or about 12 weeks.

As to this clone: Its target is not known.

Trimming left V 10 bases short and J 1 base short, with 10 bases between. Germline CDR1 reads MNHNY; CDR2 reads SVGAGI (reference sequence). The CDR3 consists of 12 residues. Study-wide results and caveats: Spike was spanned by vaccine-associated CD4 TCRs, which were dominant at 160-218 and 743-854.

The assay was immunoSEQ multiplex PCR, and TCRdb's table has in-frame clones only and misses some. This table holds over 110,000 clones, 85% to 95% found once. The starting material was peripheral blood, obtained on day 0 of AZD1222 vaccination. This TCR was recovered from an adult in good health. V usage is TRBV6-6 and J usage is TRBJ1-1; D ambiguous. CDR3 sequence reads: CATTNSNTEAFF. CDR3 nucleotide sequence: TGTGCCACAACAAATTCGAACACTGAAGCTTTCTTT.